The next 30 T cell receptor beta chains were all read from a single sample in a study of early T cells in non-severe SARS-CoV-2 infection. From the 5' RACE reads, TCRdb called clonotypes with MiXCR, one entry per CDR3 protein. The sample has just under 85,000 distinct CDR3 sequences, less than 11% seen once; the top ten hold approximately 8%. Sequencing was performed on whole blood, taken at baseline. The receptors shown here come from an adult who was a healthcare worker with PCR-confirmed SARS-CoV-2 infection or an uninfected control (not recorded which).

This clonotype has more than one count but fewer than ten. The chain uses TRBV6-5 and TRBJ2-1; 13 nucleotides match TRBD2. CDR3 length: 19 amino acids. V was clipped by 8 bases and J by 7 bases; unmatched bases: 20. Germline V CDR1 and CDR2: MNHEY, SVGAGI. The CDR3 DNA reads TGTGCCAGCTCTAGATCCAGGACTAGCGGGAGATTGGGACAAAATGAGCAGTTCTTC. It codes for CASSRSRTSGRLGQNEQFF.

At least ten counts were recorded for this clonotype. The genes are TRBV7-6 and TRBJ1-4, with D perhaps TRBD1 (5 bases). This CDR3 has 14 amino acids. Deletions cut 0 bases from V and 6 bases from J, with 8 bases between. The germline gives CDR1 SGHVS, CDR2 FNYEAQ. CDR3 amino acids: CASSLAGTDEKLFF. The CDR3 DNA follows: TGTGCCAGCAGCTTAGCTGGGACGGATGAAAAACTGTTTTTT.

The chain is built from TRBV6-5 and TRBJ2-3; the D gene is possibly TRBD2 (5 bases). Trimming pared 6 bases from V and 9 bases from J, leaving 16 bases between. Per germline, CDR1 MNHEY and CDR2 SVGAGI. The CDR3 is 13 residues long. In DNA form, the CDR3 reads TGTGCCAGCAGACCCCATAGCGAAGGAACGCAGTATTTT. Protein: CASRPHSEGTQYF.

The chain employs TRBV28 and TRBJ1-2; D uncertain. CDR1 and CDR2 (germline): MDHEN, SYDVKM. This CDR3 region has 13 residues. V was pared by 3 bases and J by 2 bases, with 7 bases between. The CDR3 region is CASSLPENYGYTF. The CDR3 DNA is TGTGCCAGCAGTTTGCCGGAAAACTATGGCTACACCTTC.

V is TRBV10-3 and J is TRBJ2-5; D gene ambiguous. Germline CDR1 ENHRY, CDR2 SYGVKD. Trimming shortened V by 4 bases and J by 4 bases, and 7 bases separated the two germline ends. The CDR3 contains 12 residues. CDR3 protein: CAISAQRETQYF. The CDR3 DNA sequence: TGTGCCATCAGTGCACAGAGAGAGACCCAGTACTTC.

The V call is TRBV5-1, the J call TRBJ2-7; 8 bases map to TRBD1. This CDR3 spans 16 amino acids. CDR1 and CDR2 (germline): SGHRS, YFSETQ. V lost 1 base, J lost 4 bases, and 10 bases stayed unmatched. CDR3 DNA sequence: TGCGCCAGCAGCTTGACCCGGACAGGGAAGACTTACGAGCAGTACTTC. Translating gives CASSLTRTGKTYEQYF.

This clonotype has ten or more counts. The chain joins TRBV30 to TRBJ1-5, with 7 bases lining up with TRBD1. The CDR3 has 17 amino acids. Germline V gene lookup returns CDR1 GTSNPN and CDR2 SVGIG (reference sequence). V was clipped by 5 bases and J by 6 bases; unmatched bases: 19. The DNA of the CDR3 is TGTGCCTGGGGAGGCGACAGGGAGAAATCATATGGTCAGCCCCAGCATTTT. It is translated as CAWGGDREKSYGQPQHF.

This clonotype was seen ten or more times. The gene calls are TRBV6-1 and TRBJ1-6, with 8 bases matching TRBD1. V shed 7 bases and J 10 bases; nucleotides not matched to a gene: 9. This CDR3 spans 14 amino acids. CDR1 is MNHNS, CDR2 SASEGT, per germline. In nucleotides, the CDR3 is TGTGCCAGCATCTTCGACAGGGGTGGCTCACCCCTCCACTTT. Amino acids: CASIFDRGGSPLHF.

This clonotype was seen a few times. This chain links TRBV28 with TRBJ2-4; perhaps TRBD2 as D (5 bases). The CDR3 has 15 residues. Trimming stripped 8 bases from V and 3 bases from J, with 17 bases between. Germline CDR1 MDHEN, CDR2 SYDVKM. The CDR3 loop is CASGGGTAYKNIQYF. CDR3 DNA: TGTGCCAGCGGAGGTGGCACTGCCTACAAAAACATTCAGTACTTC.

V usage is TRBV3-1 and J usage is TRBJ2-1, with 7 positions matching TRBD1. V lost 1 base to trimming and J lost 12 bases; unmatched junction nucleotides: 6. This CDR3 spans 13 amino acids. CDR1 and CDR2 (germline): LGHDT, YNNKEL (reference sequence). The CDR3 DNA follows: TGTGCCAGCAGCCAAGGCATGACAGGGTGGCAGTTCTTC. Protein sequence: CASSQGMTGWQFF.

At least ten counts were recorded for this clonotype. The rearrangement uses TRBV2 and TRBJ2-1, with a possible D match to TRBD2 (6 bases). Germline V gene sequence: CDR1 SNHLY, CDR2 FYNNEI. The CDR3 runs 12 residues. V gave up 7 bases and J gave up 16 bases, with 20 bases separating them. CDR3 DNA sequence: TGTGCCAGCACCCTATTGGAGGGATCTGGATTCTTC. Translating it yields CASTLLEGSGFF.

This clonotype was observed a few times. The rearrangement links TRBV12-5 to TRBJ1-2; D unresolved. V gave up 0 bases and J gave up 4 bases, with 9 bases separating them. Per germline, CDR1 LGHNT and CDR2 FRNRAP. The CDR3 is 14 amino acids. The CDR3 protein is CASGLVRASYGYTF. CDR3 in DNA: TGTGCTAGTGGTTTGGTACGGGCCAGCTATGGCTACACCTTC.

This rearrangement joins TRBV4-2 to TRBJ2-3; no firm D call. This CDR3 has 17 amino acids. Germline CDR1 and CDR2: LGHNA and YNFKEQ. V was shortened by 0 bases and J by 2 bases, with 15 bases between the two germline ends. DNA of the CDR3: TGTGCCAGCAGCCAAGAAGCCGCGACCAGAGTCACAGATACGCAGTATTTT. As protein: CASSQEAATRVTDTQYF.

This clonotype has only a few counts. The chain has TRBV5-1 and TRBJ2-7; perhaps TRBD1 as D (6 bases). CDR1 SGHRS and CDR2 YFSETQ come from the germline V gene. The germline V and J ends were trimmed by 3 bases and 1 base, with 8 bases remaining between them. CDR3 length: 13 residues. CDR3 DNA: TGCGCCAGCAGCTGGGACAAATCCTACGAGCAGTACTTC. It yields the protein CASSWDKSYEQYF.

This chain uses TRBV20-1 with TRBJ2-3; no definite D call. The germline V gene encodes CDR1 DFQATT and CDR2 SNEGSKA (reference sequence). V lost 2 bases and J lost 3, with 3 bases in between. The CDR3 covers 11 residues. The CDR3 loop reads CSARTTDTQYF. CDR3 in DNA: TGCAGTGCTAGAACGACAGATACGCAGTATTTT.

The CDR3 is CASSTTPGQGAETQYF. The CDR3 region has the DNA TGTGCCAGCAGCACGACTCCGGGACAGGGGGCGGAGACCCAGTACTTC. This chain uses TRBV9 with TRBJ2-5, with 12 bases aligning to TRBD1. The CDR3 is 16 residues long. V trimming: 4 bases; J trimming: 5 bases; junction bases outside the gene matches: 9. From germline, CDR1 is SGDLS and CDR2 YYNGEE.

This clonotype was seen ten or more times. The rearrangement links TRBV2 to TRBJ2-1; D is unclear. This CDR3 contains 17 residues. The V end lost 0 bases, the J end lost 7 bases, and 19 bases lay between the germline ends. The germline gives CDR1 SNHLY, CDR2 FYNNEI. The CDR3 nucleotides are TGTGCCAGCAGTGAAGCAGCTGTCCCTACTCCGAGGAATGAGCAGTTCTTC. It is translated as CASSEAAVPTPRNEQFF.

The J gene is TRBJ2-2, the V gene TRBV27; maybe TRBD1 (5 bases). The CDR3 length is 14 residues. Trimming removed 2 bases from V and 4 bases from J, with 8 bases in between. The V gene's germline CDR1 is MNHEY and CDR2 SMNVEV (reference sequence). The CDR3 loop reads CASSLLRATGELFF. CDR3 DNA: TGTGCCAGCAGTTTACTCAGGGCCACCGGGGAGCTGTTTTTT.

This rearrangement joins TRBV7-2 to TRBJ2-3; D is ambiguous. The V gene lost 4 bases and the J gene lost 2 bases, with 7 bases spanning the gap. From germline, CDR1 is SGHTA and CDR2 FQGNSA. The CDR3 loop spans 13 amino acids. The CDR3 nucleotides read TGTGCCAGCAGCTCCCCTTTCACAGATACGCAGTATTTT. Protein sequence: CASSSPFTDTQYF.

The sample holds many counts of this clonotype. The chain uses TRBV19 and TRBJ1-5, with D perhaps TRBD1 (6 bases). Germline V CDR1 and CDR2: LNHDA, SQIVND (reference sequence). Trimming pared 6 bases from V and 2 bases from J, leaving 14 bases between. The CDR3 loop spans 15 amino acids. Written as DNA, the CDR3 is TGTGCCAGTAGGGCCCGGGAGGGGGGCAATCAGCCCCAGCATTTT. The encoded protein is CASRAREGGNQPQHF. Drawing the rest from reference TRBV19 and TRBJ1-5, the complete variable domain is DGGITQSPKYLFRKEGQNVTLSCEQNLNHDAMYWYRQDPGQGLRLIYYSQIVNDFQKGDIAEGYSVSREKKESFPLTVTSAQKNPTAFYLCASRAREGGNQPQHFGDGTRLSIL.

There are a few counts of this clonotype. V gene TRBV30 combines with J gene TRBJ2-1, with 8 bases fitting TRBD1. Germline CDR1 GTSNPN, CDR2 SVGIG (reference sequence). V trimming: 1 base; J trimming: 11 bases; junction bases outside the gene matches: 4. The CDR3 sequence is 12 residues long. This CDR3 reads CAWSEGQGQQFF. The CDR3 bases are TGTGCCTGGAGTGAAGGACAGGGTCAGCAGTTCTTC.

This clonotype was seen a handful of times. The V call is TRBV10-3, the J call TRBJ2-7; a weak D match, TRBD2 (5 bases). Germline values: CDR1 ENHRY, CDR2 SYGVKD. The CDR3 runs to 11 residues. V was trimmed by 6 bases and J by 5 bases, leaving 8 bases between them. The CDR3 sequence: CAISGMNEQYF. CDR3 DNA: TGTGCCATCAGCGGGATGAACGAGCAGTACTTC.

This clonotype was seen a handful of times. The chain uses TRBV2 and TRBJ2-1, with no clear D. CDR1 and CDR2 from the germline V gene are SNHLY and FYNNEI. V lost 6 bases and J lost 1, with 13 bases in between. This CDR3 has 15 residues. CDR3 sequence (DNA): TGTGCCAGCAGGTCCTTTGGGATTTCCTACAATGAGCAGTTCTTC. This translates into CASRSFGISYNEQFF.

The rearrangement links TRBV5-5 to TRBJ2-2; 12 bases map to TRBD2. This CDR3 is built from 16 residues. With V trimmed by 4 bases and J by 4 bases, 5 bases remained unmatched. Germline V gene sequence: CDR1 SGHKS, CDR2 YYEKEE (reference sequence). In DNA, the CDR3 is TGTGCCAGCAGCGCCGGACTAGCGGGACGCACCGGGGAGCTGTTTTTT. Translation gives CASSAGLAGRTGELFF.

This clonotype showed up just a few times. The chain joins TRBV27 to TRBJ2-5, with TRBD2 as a possible D gene (6 bases). CDR1 and CDR2 (germline): MNHEY, SMNVEV (reference sequence). V lost 7 bases, J lost 3 bases, and 15 bases lay in between. CDR3 size: 14 residues. CDR3 residues: CASKLGLPEETQYF. CDR3 DNA sequence: TGTGCCAGCAAATTGGGACTCCCCGAAGAGACCCAGTACTTC.

The chain has TRBV28 and TRBJ1-2; TRBD1 matches 10 bases. The germline gives CDR1 MDHEN, CDR2 SYDVKM. V shed 6 bases, J shed 7 bases, and the junction held 11 bases outside the gene matches. The CDR3 runs to 15 residues. The CDR3 here is CASSGQGGGASGYTF. In DNA form, the CDR3 reads TGTGCCAGCAGCGGACAGGGGGGAGGCGCTTCTGGCTACACCTTC.

This clonotype was observed many times. This chain links TRBV2 with TRBJ2-4, with a weak D call TRBD2 (5 bases). Deletions cut 9 bases from V and 2 bases from J, with 14 bases between. Germline V CDR1 and CDR2: SNHLY, FYNNEI. This CDR3 has 14 amino acids. The CDR3 loop is CASSFGGTKNIQYF. In DNA, the CDR3 is TGTGCCAGTTCCTTTGGAGGCACCAAAAACATTCAGTACTTC.

Only a few counts were recorded for this clonotype. The chain recombines TRBV6-6 with TRBJ2-7, with D possibly matching TRBD2 (6 bases). The CDR3 sequence is 12 residues long. Germline CDR1 is MNHNY and CDR2 is SVGAGI (reference sequence). V dropped 2 bases and J dropped 5 bases, with 7 bases sitting between them. The CDR3 loop is CASSYPGDEQYF. The CDR3 DNA reads TGTGCCAGCAGTTACCCGGGGGACGAGCAGTACTTC.

The V and J genes are TRBV5-1 and TRBJ1-1, with 12 bases aligning to TRBD1. Germline CDR1 is SGHRS and CDR2 is YFSETQ. After removal of 0 bases from V and 2 bases from J, the junction contained 2 bases not matched to a gene. CDR3 length: 16 amino acids. The CDR3, as DNA: TGCGCCAGCAGCTTGGTTGGGACAGGGGGCAACACTGAAGCTTTCTTT. It translates to CASSLVGTGGNTEAFF.

This clonotype showed up many times. J is TRBJ1-4 and V is TRBV19; 11 positions match TRBD1. Per the germline V gene, CDR1 is LNHDA and CDR2 is SQIVND (reference sequence). This CDR3 spans 15 amino acids. V was pared by 4 bases and J by 5 bases, with 3 bases of the junction left unmatched. The CDR3: CASSTGTGGNEKLFF. CDR3 nucleotides: TGTGCCAGTAGTACCGGGACAGGGGGAAATGAAAAACTGTTTTTT.